The 13 T cell receptor beta chains given below trace back to one sample, sequenced in a study of cytomegalovirus exposure and HLA in healthy donors. TCRdb's table, derived via immunoSEQ multiplex PCR, lists solely in-frame clones and lacks some. The sample lists about 76,000 clones; about 93% were seen once. The sequencing input was PBMCs. These receptors were obtained from a young woman in good health and CMV-seronegative.

V usage is TRBV4-1 and J usage is TRBJ1-1; 7 bases map to TRBD1. In germline, CDR1 is MGHRA, CDR2 YSYEKL. This CDR3 region has 16 residues. V dropped 5 bases and J dropped 5; count of bases not matched to a gene: 14. CDR3 nucleotides: TGCGCCAGCAGCTCCCAGGGGGGCGGGGCGAGAACTGAAGCTTTCTTT. Translating it yields CASSSQGGGARTEAFF.

CDR3 loop: CASSGTGGTEAFF. DNA of the CDR3: TGTGCCAGCAGTGGCACAGGGGGAACTGAAGCTTTCTTT. The J gene is TRBJ1-1, the V gene TRBV7-9, with 8 bases fitting TRBD1. The V gene's germline CDR1 is SEHNR and CDR2 FQNEAQ (reference sequence). With 6 bases clipped from V and 5 bases from J, the junction kept 5 bases outside the gene matches. The CDR3 consists of 13 residues.

This chain uses TRBV27 with TRBJ1-2; D possibly corresponds to TRBD1 (6 bases). In germline, CDR1 is MNHEY, CDR2 SMNVEV (reference sequence). The CDR3 covers 15 residues. V was shortened by 7 bases and J by 4 bases, with 19 bases between the two germline ends. In nucleotides, the CDR3 is TGTGCCAGCAAGGTGAACACAGGGCAGAGCTATGGCTACACCTTC. Protein: CASKVNTGQSYGYTF.

The chain recombines TRBV7-9 with TRBJ2-7, with 9 bases aligning to TRBD1. Trimming at V came to 5 bases and at J to 7 bases, leaving 9 bases not matched to a gene. The CDR3 is 14 amino acids. Germline V gene sequence: CDR1 SEHNR, CDR2 FQNEAQ (reference sequence). The chain's CDR3 is CASSRGTGRGEQYF. CDR3 in DNA: TGTGCCAGCAGCAGAGGGACAGGGAGGGGAGAGCAGTACTTC.

The chain uses TRBV18 and TRBJ1-4, with 11 positions matching TRBD1. Germline values: CDR1 KGHSH, CDR2 LQKENI. The J segment lost 0 bases and the V segment lost 3 bases, leaving 0 bases of the junction unmatched. The CDR3 loop spans 16 amino acids. The CDR3 reads CASSPGQGATNEKLFF. The DNA of the CDR3 is TGTGCCAGCTCACCGGGACAGGGGGCAACTAATGAAAAACTGTTTTTT.

The chain is built from TRBV19 and TRBJ2-1; no clear D. The CDR3 has 13 residues. The V end was cut by 7 bases, the J end by 5 bases, with 12 bases between. Germline V gene lookup returns CDR1 LNHDA and CDR2 SQIVND (reference sequence). The CDR3 here is CASTVSPDNEQFF. CDR3 sequence (DNA): TGTGCCAGTACCGTTTCACCAGACAATGAGCAGTTCTTC.

The chain joins TRBV6-5 to TRBJ1-2; maybe TRBD1 (6 bases). The germline gives CDR1 MNHEY, CDR2 SVGAGI. This CDR3 has 14 amino acids. Trimming took 2 bases from V and 5 from J, leaving 12 bases between them. CDR3 DNA sequence: TGTGCCAGCAGTTACCAAGGGGGTCGGTATGGCTACACCTTC. This encodes CASSYQGGRYGYTF.

This chain links TRBV4-2 with TRBJ1-2; D gene unclear. Germline V gene data show CDR1 as LGHNA and CDR2 as YNFKEQ. V was clipped by 1 base and J by 2 bases, with 8 bases between them. This CDR3 contains 14 residues. This CDR3 is CASSQAPLNYGYTF. CDR3 nucleotides: TGTGCCAGCAGCCAAGCCCCCCTCAACTATGGCTACACCTTC.

This chain joins TRBV11-3 and TRBJ2-7; possibly TRBD1 for D (6 bases). Germline CDR1 is SGHNT and CDR2 is YENEEA. Trimming took 6 bases from V and 0 from J, leaving 12 bases between them. CDR3 length: 14 residues. CDR3 loop: CASSRQANSYEQYF. CDR3 in DNA: TGTGCCAGCAGTCGACAGGCCAACTCCTACGAGCAGTACTTC.

The rearrangement joins TRBV6-5 to TRBJ2-1, with TRBD1 identical over 7 bases. The V gene end was trimmed by 6 bases and the J gene end by 2 bases; junction bases not matched to a gene: 7. The CDR3 spans 15 residues. Germline assignment: CDR1 MNHEY and CDR2 SVGAGI. This chain's CDR3 is CASRRAGQAYNEQFF. Here the CDR3 DNA reads TGTGCCAGCAGGCGGGCTGGACAGGCCTACAATGAGCAGTTCTTC.

This rearrangement joins TRBV6-5 to TRBJ1-1; 7 bases line up with TRBD1. Germline-derived CDR1 and CDR2 are MNHEY and SVGAGI. The CDR3 contains 15 residues. V trimming: 0 bases; J trimming: 5 bases; junction bases outside the gene matches: 6. CDR3 residues: CASSYSNRGGTEAFF. CDR3 DNA: TGTGCCAGCAGTTACTCGAACAGGGGCGGAACTGAAGCTTTCTTT.

The CDR3 DNA sequence: TGTGCCTGGAGTGTATTGTCGGGACTAGCGGGGGGGAAGCCTGAGCAGTTCTTC. Its protein is CAWSVLSGLAGGKPEQFF. The J gene is TRBJ2-1, the V gene TRBV30; 16 bases line up with TRBD2. This CDR3 spans 18 amino acids. CDR1 GTSNPN and CDR2 SVGIG come from the germline V gene (reference sequence). The ends lost 0 bases at V and 9 bases at J; junction bases unmatched: 11. The whole variable domain, filled in from reference TRBV30 and TRBJ2-1, reads SQTIHQWPATLVQPVGSPLSLECTVEGTSNPNLYWYRQAAGRGLQLLFYSVGIGQISSEVPQNLSASRPQDRQFILSSKKLLLSDSGFYLCAWSVLSGLAGGKPEQFFGPGTRLTVL.

J is TRBJ2-7 and V is TRBV4-1, with 7 nucleotides matching TRBD1. The ends lost 3 bases at V and 3 bases at J; junction bases unmatched: 11. This CDR3 region has 16 residues. Germline V gives CDR1 MGHRA, CDR2 YSYEKL. The CDR3 nucleotides are TGCGCCAGCAGCCAGGACGGGACAGCCATATTCTACGAGCAGTACTTC. Its protein product is CASSQDGTAIFYEQYF.